The 5 T cell receptor beta chains given below trace back to one sample, sequenced in a study of blood T cell repertoires in COVID-19. Sequenced by immunoSEQ multiplex PCR; TCRdb stores in-frame clones only, minus some. The sample yields roughly 210,000 clones, around 87% seen once. The sample comprised PBMCs or T cells enriched from blood (not recorded which). These receptors originate from a young man in a cohort exposed to, infected with or recovered from COVID-19 (not recorded which).

This chain uses TRBV2 with TRBJ2-5, with a weak D call TRBD2 (6 bases). The ends were cut back, 6 bases at V and 0 bases at J, with 11 bases in the middle. This CDR3 has 14 residues. Germline V gives CDR1 SNHLY, CDR2 FYNNEI. The chain's CDR3 is CASRTGADQETQYF. The CDR3, as DNA: TGTGCCAGCAGAACGGGAGCCGACCAAGAGACCCAGTACTTC.

The rearrangement joins TRBV13 to TRBJ2-7; the match to TRBD2 covers 11 bases. The CDR3 contains 15 residues. Looked up from germline, CDR1 is PRHDT and CDR2 is FYEKMQ (reference sequence). V shed 5 bases and J 0 bases; nucleotides not matched to a gene: 3. CDR3 residues: CASSVGTSGSYEQYF. DNA of the CDR3: TGTGCCAGCAGCGTGGGGACTAGCGGCTCCTACGAGCAGTACTTC.

This chain joins TRBV3-1 (or the pseudogene TRBV3-2) and TRBJ1-2; TRBD1 might be the D (5 bases). Looked up from germline, CDR1 is LGHDT and CDR2 is YNNKEL (reference sequence). This CDR3 comprises 18 residues. V was trimmed by 0 bases and J by 4 bases, leaving 21 bases between them. CDR3 region: CASSQDLGQTSGRYGYTF. CDR3 sequence (DNA): TGTGCCAGCAGCCAAGACTTGGGGCAGACTTCTGGGCGCTATGGCTACACCTTC.

V usage is TRBV28 and J usage is TRBJ1-5, with D unclear. This CDR3 contains 15 residues. Germline V gene lookup returns CDR1 MDHEN and CDR2 SYDVKM. V dropped 8 bases and J dropped 2 bases, with 16 bases sitting between them. The CDR3 reads CASRAPPRGNQPQHF. Written as DNA, the CDR3 is TGTGCCAGCCGTGCGCCGCCGAGGGGCAATCAGCCCCAGCATTTT.

This clone was observed once. The chain combines TRBV20-1 with TRBJ1-1; the D is unclear. This CDR3 is built from 13 residues. V lost 3 bases and J 7 bases, leaving 15 bases between the germline ends. The germline V gene has CDR1 DFQATT and CDR2 SNEGSKA (reference sequence). In nucleotides, the CDR3 is TGCAGTGCTAGTCAGCGGGGAAGGGTTGAAGCTTTCTTT. This encodes CSASQRGRVEAFF.